This TCR beta chain was identified during a study of T-cell memory formation after mild COVID-19 (dated by TCRdb to 2020 to 2022). Study-wide context: Most TCR sequence clusters were specific to one of the two donors. Longitudinal TCRalpha and TCRbeta repertoire sequencing tracked T-cell clones expanding and contracting after mild COVID-19 in a couple of donors. Two young, previously healthy adult volunteers made up the cohort, one male and one female.

This clonotype was detected a few times. This clone's antigen is unknown. Base qualities are not provided; no much larger clone lies one nucleotide away. Ficoll-Paque density gradient centrifugation was the method used to isolate PBMCs. The trim is 8 bases for V and 3 bases for J, with a gap of 11 bases between the germline ends. As encoded in the germline V gene, CDR1 is KGHSH while CDR2 is LQKENI. The CDR3 has 13 amino acids, counting the end cysteine and phenylalanine. Just CDR3 DNA is preserved here, 39 bases in frame from base 1. Results the study describes overall, beyond this receptor: The detection of some responding clones in pre-infection memory suggests that pre-existing cross-reactive memory T cells joined the SARS-CoV-2 response. The study included only a couple of mild cases, and larger cohorts that include severe cases with pre-infection samples were judged to be necessary. SARS-CoV-2 specificity of the second-wave clones peaking on day 37 was not confirmed. Contracting CD4+ clones turned up mainly in the CM and EM memory subsets, whereas EMRA was where CD8+ clones were enriched. From day 15 to 85, contracting clones showed balanced CD4/CD8 phenotypes, whereas a second wave of clones that expanded from day 15 to 37 leaned towards CD4+.

The sequencing machine was an Illumina NovaSeq 6000. TCRalpha and TCRbeta cDNA libraries were built by 5'RACE with constant-segment primers, adding sample barcodes and unique molecular identifiers. RNA was extracted from every sample with Trizol reagent. Library amplification was performed in two PCR steps, and a second sample barcode and Illumina TruSeq adapters were introduced in the second step. Libraries were sequenced on an Illumina NovaSeq with 2 x 150 bp paired-end reads. Per the source publication's procedure: Reads were demultiplexed and collapsed into UMI-guided consensus sequences with migec v1.2.7. Using mixcr v2.1.11, the UMI consensuses were aligned to TRA and TRB V and J templates and assembled into clonotypes. A clonotype was counted as expanded or contracted only if both edgeR and NoisET called the change significant, with noise models trained on biological replicates. edgeR calls used a false discovery rate-adjusted p below 0.01 and a log2 fold-change threshold of 1. PCA with hierarchical clustering of max-normalized trajectories of the 1000 most abundant clonotypes was used as exploratory dynamics analysis. Separately sequenced CD4+ and CD8+ repertoires were used to assign a CD4 or CD8 phenotype to each responding clone. TCRdb handled the public reads itself, with Q25 trimming in fastp and clone calling in MiXCR, and kept productive beta chains. Identical CDR3 protein sequences are pooled into one entry, listed with their most common genes and DNA. These V and J calls originate from TCRdb's pipeline instead of the authors' own analysis. For this sample the table gives about 390,000 distinct CDR3 sequences, of which approximately 15% were detected only once. The ten top clones hold roughly 21% of the sample.

This sequence originates from a man aged 18 to 30 who had mild COVID-19 (a few samples of this study predate the infection). The sample titles of this study are shuffled in the database, so cell type and time point are left out; the donor was told from shared clones. The chain couples TRBV18 to TRBJ1-5; matching of 6 bases hints at TRBD1 as the D gene. Sequencing was carried out using PBMCs or a T cell subset sorted from them (not recorded which). The CDR3 loop reads CASQQGTNQPQHF. The DNA sequence is as follows: TGTGCCAGCCAACAGGGCACCAATCAGCCCCAGCATTTT.